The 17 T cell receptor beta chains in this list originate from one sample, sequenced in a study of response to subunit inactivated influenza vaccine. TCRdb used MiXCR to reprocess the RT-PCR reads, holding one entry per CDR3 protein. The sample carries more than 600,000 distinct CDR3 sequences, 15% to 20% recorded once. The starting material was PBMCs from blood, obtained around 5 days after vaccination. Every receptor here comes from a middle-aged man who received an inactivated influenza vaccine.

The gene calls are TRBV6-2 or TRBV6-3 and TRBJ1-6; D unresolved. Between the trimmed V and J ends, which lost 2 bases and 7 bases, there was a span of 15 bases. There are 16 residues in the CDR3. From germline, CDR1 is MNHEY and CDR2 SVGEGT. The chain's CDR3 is CASSYPLRRGNSPLHF. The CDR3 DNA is TGTGCCAGCAGTTACCCTCTGCGACGGGGAAATTCACCCCTCCACTTT.

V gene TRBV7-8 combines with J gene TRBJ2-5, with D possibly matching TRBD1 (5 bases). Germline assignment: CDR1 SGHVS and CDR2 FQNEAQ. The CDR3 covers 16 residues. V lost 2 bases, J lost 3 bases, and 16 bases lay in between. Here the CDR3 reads CASSLFRRGGEETQYF. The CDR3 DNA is TGTGCCAGCAGCTTATTTCGAAGGGGTGGCGAAGAGACCCAGTACTTC. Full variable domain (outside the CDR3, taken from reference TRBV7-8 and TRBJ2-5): GAGVSQSPRYKVAKRGQDVALRCDPISGHVSLFWYQQALGQGPEFLTYFQNEAQLDKSGLPSDRFFAERPEGSVSTLKIQRTQQEDSAVYLCASSLFRRGGEETQYFGPGTRLLVL.

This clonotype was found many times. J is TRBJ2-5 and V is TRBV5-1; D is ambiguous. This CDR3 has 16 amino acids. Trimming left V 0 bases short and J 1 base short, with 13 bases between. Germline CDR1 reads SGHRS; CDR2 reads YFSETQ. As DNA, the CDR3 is TGCGCCAGCAGCTTGGATCTGGCCAGGCCCCAAGAGACCCAGTACTTC. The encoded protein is CASSLDLARPQETQYF.

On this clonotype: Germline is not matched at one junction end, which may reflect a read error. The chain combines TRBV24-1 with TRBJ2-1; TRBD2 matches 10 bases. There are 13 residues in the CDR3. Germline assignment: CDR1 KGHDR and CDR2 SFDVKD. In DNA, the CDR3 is TGTGCCACCAGTGACCCAGGAACTAGCGGGATGGTATTC. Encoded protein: CATSDPGTSGMVF.

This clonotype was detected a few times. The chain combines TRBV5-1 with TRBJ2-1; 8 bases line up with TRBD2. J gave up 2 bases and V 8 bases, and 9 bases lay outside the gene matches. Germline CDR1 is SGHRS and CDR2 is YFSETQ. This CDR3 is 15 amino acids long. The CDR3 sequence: CASKRESLAYNEQFF. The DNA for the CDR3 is TGCGCCAGTAAGCGGGAGTCCCTTGCCTACAATGAGCAGTTCTTC.

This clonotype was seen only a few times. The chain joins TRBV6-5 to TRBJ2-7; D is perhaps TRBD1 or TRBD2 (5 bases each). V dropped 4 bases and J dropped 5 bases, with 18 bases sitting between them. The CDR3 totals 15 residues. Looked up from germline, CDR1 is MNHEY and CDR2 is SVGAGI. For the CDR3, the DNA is TGTGCCAGCAGTTTCCCCCCCGGGGCAGGGAACGAGCAGTACTTC. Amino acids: CASSFPPGAGNEQYF.

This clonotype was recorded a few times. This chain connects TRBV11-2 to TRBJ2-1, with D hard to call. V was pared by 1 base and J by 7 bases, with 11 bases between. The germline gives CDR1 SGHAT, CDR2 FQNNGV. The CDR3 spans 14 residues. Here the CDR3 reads CASSLVEMWNEQFF. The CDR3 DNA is TGTGCCAGCAGCTTAGTGGAGATGTGGAATGAGCAGTTCTTC.

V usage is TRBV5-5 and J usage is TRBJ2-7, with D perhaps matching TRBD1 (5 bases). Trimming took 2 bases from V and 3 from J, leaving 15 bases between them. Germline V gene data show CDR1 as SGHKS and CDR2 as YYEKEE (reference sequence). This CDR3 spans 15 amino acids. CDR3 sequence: CASSFGIQDVYEQYF. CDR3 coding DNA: TGTGCCAGCAGCTTTGGCATACAGGACGTCTACGAGCAGTACTTC. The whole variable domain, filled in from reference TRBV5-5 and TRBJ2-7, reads DAGVTQSPTHLIKTRGQQVTLRCSPISGHKSVSWYQQVLGQGPQFIFQYYEKEERGRGNFPDRFSARQFPNYSSELNVNALLLGDSALYLCASSFGIQDVYEQYFGPGTRLTVT.

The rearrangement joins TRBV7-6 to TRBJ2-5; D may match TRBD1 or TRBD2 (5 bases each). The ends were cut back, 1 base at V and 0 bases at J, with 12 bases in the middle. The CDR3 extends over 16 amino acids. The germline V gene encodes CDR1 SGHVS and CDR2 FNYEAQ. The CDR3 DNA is TGTGCCAGCAGCTTAGGGTTACAGGACTACCAAGAGACCCAGTACTTC. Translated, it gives CASSLGLQDYQETQYF.

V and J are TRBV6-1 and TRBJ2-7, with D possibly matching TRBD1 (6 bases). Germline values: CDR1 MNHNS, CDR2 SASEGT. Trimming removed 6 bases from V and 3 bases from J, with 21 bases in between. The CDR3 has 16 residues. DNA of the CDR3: TGTGCCAGCAGCCCTAGGGCCAGGGGAACCGTCTACGAGCAGTACTTC. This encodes CASSPRARGTVYEQYF.

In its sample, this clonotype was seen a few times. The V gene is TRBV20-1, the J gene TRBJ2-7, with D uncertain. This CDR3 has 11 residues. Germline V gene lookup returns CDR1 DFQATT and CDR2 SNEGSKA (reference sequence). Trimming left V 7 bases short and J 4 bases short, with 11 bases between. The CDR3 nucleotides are TGCAGTGGTTCCAGTAGGTACGAGCAGTACTTC. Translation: CSGSSRYEQYF.

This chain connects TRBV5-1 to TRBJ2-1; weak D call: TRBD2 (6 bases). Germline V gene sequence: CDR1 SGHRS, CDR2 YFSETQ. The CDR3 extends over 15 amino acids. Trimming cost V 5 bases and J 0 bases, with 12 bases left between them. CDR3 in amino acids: CASSRRGCSYNEQFF. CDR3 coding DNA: TGCGCCAGCAGTAGGCGGGGCTGCTCCTACAATGAGCAGTTCTTC.

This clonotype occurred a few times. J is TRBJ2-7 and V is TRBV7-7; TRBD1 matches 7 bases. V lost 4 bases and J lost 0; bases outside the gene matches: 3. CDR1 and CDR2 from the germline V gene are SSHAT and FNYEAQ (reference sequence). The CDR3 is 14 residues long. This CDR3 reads CASSSTGYSYEQYF. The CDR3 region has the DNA TGTGCCAGCAGCTCGACAGGGTACTCCTACGAGCAGTACTTC.

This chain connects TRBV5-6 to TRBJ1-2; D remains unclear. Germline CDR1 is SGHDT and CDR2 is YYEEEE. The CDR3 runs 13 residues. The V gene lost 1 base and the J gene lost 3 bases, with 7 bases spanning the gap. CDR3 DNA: TGTGCCAGCAGCTTGTGGCAGTACTATGGCTACACCTTC. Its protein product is CASSLWQYYGYTF.

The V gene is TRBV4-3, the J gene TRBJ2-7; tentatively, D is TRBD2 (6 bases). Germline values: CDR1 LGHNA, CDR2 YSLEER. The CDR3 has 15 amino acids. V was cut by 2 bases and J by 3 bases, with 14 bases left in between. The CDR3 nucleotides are TGCGCCAGCAGCCAAAGGGTGGAGGGGAACTACGAGCAGTACTTC. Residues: CASSQRVEGNYEQYF.

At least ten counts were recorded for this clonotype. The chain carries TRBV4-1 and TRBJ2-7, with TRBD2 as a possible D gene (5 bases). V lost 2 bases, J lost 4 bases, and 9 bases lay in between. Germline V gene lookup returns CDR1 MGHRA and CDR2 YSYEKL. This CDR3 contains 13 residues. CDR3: CASSQFEGYEQYF. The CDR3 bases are TGCGCCAGCAGCCAATTTGAGGGATACGAGCAGTACTTC.

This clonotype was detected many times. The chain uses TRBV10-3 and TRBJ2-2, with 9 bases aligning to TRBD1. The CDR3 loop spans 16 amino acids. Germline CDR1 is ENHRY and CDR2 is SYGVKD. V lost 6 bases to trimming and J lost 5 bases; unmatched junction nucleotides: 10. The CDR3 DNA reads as TGTGCCATCAGCAAGGGGAGACAGGGGGGAACCGGGGAGCTGTTTTTT. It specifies CAISKGRQGGTGELFF.